What follows are 2 T cell receptor beta chains derived from one specimen sequenced in a study of HIV-infected patients and healthy controls. All unsorted peripheral T cells were captured because whole blood was used without fractionation. Reverse transcription used around 500 ng RNA and constant-region primers for alpha and beta. Using multiplexing indices, alpha and beta chain libraries were generated apart by chain-specific third strand synthesis. MiXCR was run by TCRdb on the 5' RACE reads, yielding one entry per CDR3 protein. The sample yields 11,000 or so distinct CDR3 sequences, 4.5% to 5.5% seen once. Sample: blood. The receptors shown here come from an adult in good health.

In its sample, this clonotype ranks as medium-sized. CDR3 sequence: CASSSPLDRGQETQYF. The DNA of the CDR3 is TGTGCCAGCAGTTCCCCCTTGGACAGGGGGCAAGAGACCCAGTACTTC. The rearrangement joins TRBV12-3 or TRBV12-4 to TRBJ2-5; 10 nucleotides align to TRBD1. This CDR3 is 16 amino acids long. The ends lost 4 bases at V and 2 bases at J; junction bases unmatched: 7.

By share of the sample, this clonotype is medium-sized. This chain uses TRBV4-1 with TRBJ2-3; D is perhaps TRBD2 (6 bases). V was trimmed by 3 bases and J by 7 bases, leaving 11 bases between them. Germline assignment: CDR1 MGHRA and CDR2 YSYEKL. CDR3 length: 13 amino acids. The CDR3 protein is CASSQAGRYTQYF. The CDR3 nucleotides read TGCGCCAGCAGCCAGGCGGGGAGGTATACGCAGTATTTT.